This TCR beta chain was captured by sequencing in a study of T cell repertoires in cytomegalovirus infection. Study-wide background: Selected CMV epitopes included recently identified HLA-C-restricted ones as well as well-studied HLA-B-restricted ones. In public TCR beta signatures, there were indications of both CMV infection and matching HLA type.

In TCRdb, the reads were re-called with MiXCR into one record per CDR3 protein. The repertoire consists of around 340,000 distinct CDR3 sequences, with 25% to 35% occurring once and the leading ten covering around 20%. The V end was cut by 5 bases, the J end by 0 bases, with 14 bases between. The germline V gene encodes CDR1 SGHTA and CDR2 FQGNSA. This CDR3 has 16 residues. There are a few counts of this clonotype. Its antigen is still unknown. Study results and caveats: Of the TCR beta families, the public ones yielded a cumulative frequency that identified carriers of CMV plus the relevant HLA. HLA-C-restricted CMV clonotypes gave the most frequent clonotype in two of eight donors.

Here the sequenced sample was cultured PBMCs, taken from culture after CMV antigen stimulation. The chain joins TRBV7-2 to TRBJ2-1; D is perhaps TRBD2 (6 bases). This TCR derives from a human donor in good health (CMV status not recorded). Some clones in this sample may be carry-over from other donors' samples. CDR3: CASSRNAGSSYNEQFF. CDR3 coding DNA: TGTGCCAGCAGCCGGAATGCCGGGAGCTCCTACAATGAGCAGTTCTTC.